This T cell receptor beta chain was sequenced during a study of HIV-infected patients and healthy controls. Study-wide points: The diversity differences were not explained by slight age and sex differences between study cohorts.

V was clipped by 4 bases and J by 2 bases; unmatched bases: 5. This CDR3 comprises 15 residues. Germline V lookup: CDR1 SGHDT, CDR2 YYEEEE. The table lists this clonotype with a few counts. The antigen is not known. All unsorted peripheral T cells were captured because whole blood was used without fractionation. Reverse transcription used approximately 500 ng RNA and constant-region primers for alpha and beta. Using multiplexing indices, alpha and beta chain libraries were generated apart by chain-specific third strand synthesis. A 5' RACE adapter with a random hexamer and the SP2 primer site was joined to cDNA. A 12-nucleotide barcode per molecule came from two concatenated random hexamers added pre-amplification. TCRdb re-called the 5' RACE reads through MiXCR, storing one row per CDR3 protein. The table lists 15,000 to 20,000 distinct CDR3 sequences, around 5% of them singletons.

This TCR was sampled from an adult in good health. The rearrangement uses TRBV5-6 and TRBJ2-7; 11 positions agree with TRBD2. The sample taken for sequencing was blood. As DNA, the CDR3 is TGTGCCAGCAGCCGAATAGCGGGGGGGACCTACGAGCAGTACTTC. This sequence encodes CASSRIAGGTYEQYF.